This TCR beta chain was recorded in a study of cytomegalovirus exposure and HLA in healthy donors. Study-level points and caveats: According to reports, the classifier identified cytomegalovirus status with high specificity and sensitivity. CMV serostatus was the only recorded immune exposure for donors. Excluded were some V segments that proved indistinguishable, including TRBV6-2 and TRBV6-3.

Of note for this clone: Its antigen is not identified.

Deletions cut 0 bases from V and 6 bases from J, with 15 bases between. Germline V CDR1 and CDR2: KGHSY, FQNENV. The CDR3 contains 16 residues. The PCR had 60 Vbeta and 13 Jbeta primers. Clones were sequenced by immunoSEQ multiplex PCR, and TCRdb holds only the in-frame ones, with some missing. The sample has around 150,000 clones, about 68% seen once. Source material: PBMCs. The chain has TRBV16 and TRBJ1-5; D remains ambiguous. This sequence was found in a man younger than 35 in good health and CMV-seronegative. The CDR3 DNA is TGTGCCAGCAGCCAATCCGCGGGTGAGAACGGTCAGCCCCAGCATTTT. Amino acids: CASSQSAGENGQPQHF.